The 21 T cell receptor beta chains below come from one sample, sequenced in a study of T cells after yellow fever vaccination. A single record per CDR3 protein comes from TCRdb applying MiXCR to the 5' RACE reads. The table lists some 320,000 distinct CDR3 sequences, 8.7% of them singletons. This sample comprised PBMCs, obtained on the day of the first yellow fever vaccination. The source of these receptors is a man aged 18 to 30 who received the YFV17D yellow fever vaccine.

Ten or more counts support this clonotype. The CDR3 DNA follows: TGTGCCAGCACCCCTCAACGGGGGGGGTCCACAGATACGCAGTATTTT. Its protein is CASTPQRGGSTDTQYF. The chain couples TRBV12-3 or TRBV12-4 to TRBJ2-3, with 8 bases matching TRBD2. The V segment lost 7 bases and the J segment 2 bases; nucleotides outside the gene matches: 11. The length of the CDR3 is 16 residues.

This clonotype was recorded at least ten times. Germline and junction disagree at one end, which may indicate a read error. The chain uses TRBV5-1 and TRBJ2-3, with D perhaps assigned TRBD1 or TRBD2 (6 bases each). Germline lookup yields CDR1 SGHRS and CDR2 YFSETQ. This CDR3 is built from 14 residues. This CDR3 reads CASSLGGYTDTQYF. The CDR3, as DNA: TGTGCCAGCAGCTTAGGGGGGTACACAGATACGCAGTATTTT.

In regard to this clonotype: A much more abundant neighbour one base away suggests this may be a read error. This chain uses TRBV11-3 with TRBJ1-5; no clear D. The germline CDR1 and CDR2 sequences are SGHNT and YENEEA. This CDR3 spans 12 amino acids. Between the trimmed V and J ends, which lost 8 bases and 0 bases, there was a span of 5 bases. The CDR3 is CASGNSNQPQHF. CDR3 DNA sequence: TGTGCCAGCGGCAATAGCAATCAGCCCCAGCATTTT.

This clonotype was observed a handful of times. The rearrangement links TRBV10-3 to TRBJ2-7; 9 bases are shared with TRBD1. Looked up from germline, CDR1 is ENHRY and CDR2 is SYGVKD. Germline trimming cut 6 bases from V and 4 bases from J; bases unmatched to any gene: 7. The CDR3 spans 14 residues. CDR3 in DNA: TGTGCCATCAGCCCACAGGGGGCTGGGTACGAGCAGTACTTC. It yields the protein CAISPQGAGYEQYF.

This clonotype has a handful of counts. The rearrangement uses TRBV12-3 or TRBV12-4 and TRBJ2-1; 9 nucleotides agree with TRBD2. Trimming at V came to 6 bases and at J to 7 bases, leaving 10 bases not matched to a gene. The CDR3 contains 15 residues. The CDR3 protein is CASSPGRGLANEQFF. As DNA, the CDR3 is TGTGCCAGCAGCCCAGGGCGTGGACTAGCGAATGAGCAGTTCTTC.

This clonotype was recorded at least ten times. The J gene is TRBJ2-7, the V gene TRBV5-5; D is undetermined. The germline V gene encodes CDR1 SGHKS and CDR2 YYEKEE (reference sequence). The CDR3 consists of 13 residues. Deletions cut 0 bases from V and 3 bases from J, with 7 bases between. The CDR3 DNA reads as TGTGCCAGCAGCTTGGTAGGGCACTACGAGCAGTACTTC. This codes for CASSLVGHYEQYF.

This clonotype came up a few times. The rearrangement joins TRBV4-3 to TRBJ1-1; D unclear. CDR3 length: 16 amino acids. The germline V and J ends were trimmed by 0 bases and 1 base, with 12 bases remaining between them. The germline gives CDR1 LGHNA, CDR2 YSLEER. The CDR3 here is CASSQDPWIENTEAFF. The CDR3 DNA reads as TGCGCCAGCAGCCAAGATCCGTGGATAGAGAACACTGAAGCTTTCTTT.

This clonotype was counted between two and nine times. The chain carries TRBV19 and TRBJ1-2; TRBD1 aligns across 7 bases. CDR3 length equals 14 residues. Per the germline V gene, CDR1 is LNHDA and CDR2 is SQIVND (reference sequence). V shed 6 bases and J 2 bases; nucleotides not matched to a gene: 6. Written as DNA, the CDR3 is TGTGCCAGTAGAGCCCCGGGACAGAACTATGGCTACACCTTC. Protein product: CASRAPGQNYGYTF. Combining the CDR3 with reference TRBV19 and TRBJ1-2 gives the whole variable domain DGGITQSPKYLFRKEGQNVTLSCEQNLNHDAMYWYRQDPGQGLRLIYYSQIVNDFQKGDIAEGYSVSREKKESFPLTVTSAQKNPTAFYLCASRAPGQNYGYTFGSGTRLTVV.

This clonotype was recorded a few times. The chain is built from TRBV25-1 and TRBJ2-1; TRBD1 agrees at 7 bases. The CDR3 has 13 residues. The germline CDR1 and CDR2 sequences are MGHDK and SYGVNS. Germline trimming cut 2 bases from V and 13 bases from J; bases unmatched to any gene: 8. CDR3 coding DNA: TGTGCCAGCAGTGAACACGACAGGGCTCAACAGTTCTTC. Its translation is CASSEHDRAQQFF.

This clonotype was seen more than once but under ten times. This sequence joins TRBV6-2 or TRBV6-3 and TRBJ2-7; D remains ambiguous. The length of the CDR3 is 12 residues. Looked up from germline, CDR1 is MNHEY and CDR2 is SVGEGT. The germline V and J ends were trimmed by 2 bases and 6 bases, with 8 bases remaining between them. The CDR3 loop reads CASSYPPFEQYF. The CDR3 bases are TGTGCCAGCAGTTACCCTCCCTTCGAGCAGTACTTC.

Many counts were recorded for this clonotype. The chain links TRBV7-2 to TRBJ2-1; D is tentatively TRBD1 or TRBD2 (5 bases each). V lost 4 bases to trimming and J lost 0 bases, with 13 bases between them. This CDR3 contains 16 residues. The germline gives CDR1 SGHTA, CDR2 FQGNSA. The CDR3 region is CASSSRTGASYNEQFF. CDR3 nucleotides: TGTGCCAGCAGCTCCCGGACTGGGGCCTCCTACAATGAGCAGTTCTTC.

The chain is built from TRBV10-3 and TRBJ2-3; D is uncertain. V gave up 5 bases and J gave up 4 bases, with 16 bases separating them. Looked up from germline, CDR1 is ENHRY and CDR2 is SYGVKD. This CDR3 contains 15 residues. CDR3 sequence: CAISMGYSTADTQYF. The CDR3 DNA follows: TGTGCCATCAGTATGGGGTATTCCACAGCAGATACGCAGTATTTT.

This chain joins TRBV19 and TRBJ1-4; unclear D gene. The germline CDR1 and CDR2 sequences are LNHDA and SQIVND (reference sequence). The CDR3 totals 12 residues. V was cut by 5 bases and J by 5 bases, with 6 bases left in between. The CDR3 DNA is TGTGCCAGTAGTCCGGGAAATGAAAAACTGTTTTTT. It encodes CASSPGNEKLFF.

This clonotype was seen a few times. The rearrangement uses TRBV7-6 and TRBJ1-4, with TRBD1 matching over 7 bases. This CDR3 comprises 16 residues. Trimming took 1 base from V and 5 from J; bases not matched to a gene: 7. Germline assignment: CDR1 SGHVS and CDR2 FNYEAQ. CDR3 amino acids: CASSLGGQLGNEKLFF. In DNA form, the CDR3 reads TGTGCCAGCAGCTTAGGGGGACAGTTGGGGAATGAAAAACTGTTTTTT.

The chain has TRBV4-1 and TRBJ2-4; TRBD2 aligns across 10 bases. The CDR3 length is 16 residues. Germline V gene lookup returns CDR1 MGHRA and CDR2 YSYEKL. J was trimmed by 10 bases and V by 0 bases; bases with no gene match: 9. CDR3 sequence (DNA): TGCGCCAGCAGCCAAGATGAGCGGGGGGGCCTTAGTATTCAGTACTTC. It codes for CASSQDERGGLSIQYF.

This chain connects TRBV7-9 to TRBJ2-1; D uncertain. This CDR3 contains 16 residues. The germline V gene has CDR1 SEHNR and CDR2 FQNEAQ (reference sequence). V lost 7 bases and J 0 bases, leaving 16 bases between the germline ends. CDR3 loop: CASIPLRRSSYNEQFF. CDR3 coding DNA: TGTGCCAGCATACCCCTGCGGCGAAGCTCCTACAATGAGCAGTTCTTC.

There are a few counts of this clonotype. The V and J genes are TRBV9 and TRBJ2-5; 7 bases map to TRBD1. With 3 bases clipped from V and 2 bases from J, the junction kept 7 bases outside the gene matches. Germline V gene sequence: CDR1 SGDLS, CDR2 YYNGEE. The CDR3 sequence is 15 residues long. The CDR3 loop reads CASSAWDSLQETQYF. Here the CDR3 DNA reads TGTGCCAGCAGCGCCTGGGACAGTCTACAAGAGACCCAGTACTTC.

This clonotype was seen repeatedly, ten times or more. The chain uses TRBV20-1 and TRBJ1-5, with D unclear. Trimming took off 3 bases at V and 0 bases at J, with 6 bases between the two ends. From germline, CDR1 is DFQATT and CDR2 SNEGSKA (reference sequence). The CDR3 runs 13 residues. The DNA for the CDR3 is TGCAGTGCTAGTACAGATAGCAATCAGCCCCAGCATTTT. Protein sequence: CSASTDSNQPQHF.

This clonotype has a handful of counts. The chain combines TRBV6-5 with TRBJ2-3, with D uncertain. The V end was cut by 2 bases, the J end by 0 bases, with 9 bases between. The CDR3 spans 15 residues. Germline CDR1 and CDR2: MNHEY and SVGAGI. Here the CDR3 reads CASSYAYASTDTQYF. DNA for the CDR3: TGTGCCAGCAGTTACGCTTATGCTAGCACAGATACGCAGTATTTT.

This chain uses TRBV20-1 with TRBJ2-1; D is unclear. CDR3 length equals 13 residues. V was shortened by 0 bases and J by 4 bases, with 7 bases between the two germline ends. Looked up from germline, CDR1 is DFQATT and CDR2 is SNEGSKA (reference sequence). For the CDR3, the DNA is TGCAGTGCTAGAGAGGTCGAGTACAATGAGCAGTTCTTC. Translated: CSAREVEYNEQFF.

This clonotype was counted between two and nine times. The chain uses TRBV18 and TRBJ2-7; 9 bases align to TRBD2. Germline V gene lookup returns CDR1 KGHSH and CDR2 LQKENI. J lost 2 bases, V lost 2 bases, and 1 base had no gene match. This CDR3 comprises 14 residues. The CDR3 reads CASSPGGGAYEQYF. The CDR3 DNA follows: TGTGCCAGCTCACCAGGCGGGGGGGCCTACGAGCAGTACTTC.